This TCR beta chain was found in a study of blood T cell repertoires in COVID-19. At the level of the study: The samples span acute and convalescent COVID-19 from the United States, Italy and Spain.

Residents of 24 US areas, aged roughly 18 to 89 years, made up the participants. Participants reported their clinical history, and cohort assignment relied on those reports. Sequencing used immunoSEQ multiplex PCR; TCRdb keeps in-frame clones, though not all of them. Of hundreds of thousands of clones in the sample, around 89% are singletons; the top ten hold over 1%. The specimen was PBMCs or T cells enriched from blood (not recorded which). The receptor was derived from a man aged 25-45 years who had recovered from COVID-19.

CDR3 bases: TGCAGTCGACAGGGAGACTATGGCTACACCTTC. Translating gives CSRQGDYGYTF. The V gene is TRBV20-1, the J gene TRBJ1-2; TRBD1 aligns across 7 bases. CDR1 is DFQATT, CDR2 SNEGSKA, per germline (reference sequence). J lost 3 bases, V lost 8 bases, and 3 bases had no gene match. CDR3 length equals 11 residues.